What follows are 15 T cell receptor beta chains derived from one specimen sequenced in a study of blood T cell repertoires in COVID-19. The method was immunoSEQ multiplex PCR; TCRdb's version includes in-frame clones alone and lacks a portion of them. The sample contains approximately 270,000 clones, more than 70% of which appear only once. The material sequenced was peripheral blood. These receptors were obtained from a young woman with COVID-19, enrolled during active disease.

The V gene is TRBV10-1, the J gene TRBJ2-7; 11 nucleotides match TRBD2. Trimming removed 8 bases from V and 4 bases from J; junction bases left unmatched: 22. Germline CDR1 and CDR2: WNHNN and SYGVQD (reference sequence). The CDR3 length is 19 residues. The CDR3 DNA reads TGCGCCAGCTCCGGCGGGGATGGGACTAGCGGCCGCGAGGGATACGAGCAGTACTTC. It yields the protein CASSGGDGTSGREGYEQYF.

Only a few counts were recorded for this clone. One end of the junction varies from germline; a read error may be responsible. This chain uses TRBV19 with TRBJ1-1; TRBD1 aligns across 7 bases. The CDR3 sequence is 15 residues long. Germline values: CDR1 LNHDA, CDR2 SQIVND (reference sequence). The CDR3 loop is CASSVDRDENTEAFF. In DNA, the CDR3 is TGTGCCAGTAGTGTAGACAGGGATGAAAACACTGAAGCTTTCTTT.

The J gene is TRBJ2-3, the V gene TRBV5-6; D may be TRBD2 (6 bases). Per germline, CDR1 SGHDT and CDR2 YYEEEE. The V end was cut by 4 bases, the J end by 4 bases, with 22 bases between. The CDR3 sequence is 17 residues long. The CDR3 region has the DNA TGTGCCAGCAGCATCCCTCGGGACTCTGGGGGGTCAGATACGCAGTATTTT. Protein sequence: CASSIPRDSGGSDTQYF.

This clone showed up just a few times. The chain employs TRBV6-5 and TRBJ1-1, with 11 bases lining up with TRBD1. The CDR3 covers 14 residues. V dropped 5 bases and J dropped 6; count of bases not matched to a gene: 5. The germline V gene encodes CDR1 MNHEY and CDR2 SVGAGI. Here the CDR3 DNA reads TGTGCCAGCAGTACCCGGACAGGGGGCGCTGAAGCTTTCTTT. Translation: CASSTRTGGAEAFF.

V usage is TRBV11-2 and J usage is TRBJ2-1, with 16 bases identical to TRBD2. Germline V gene data show CDR1 as SGHAT and CDR2 as FQNNGV. The CDR3 covers 16 residues. The junction had 8 bases not matched to a gene; V was cut back by 5 bases and J by 10 bases. CDR3: CASSARRGLAGGEQFF. The CDR3 region has the DNA TGTGCCAGCAGCGCCCGCCGGGGACTAGCGGGGGGGGAGCAGTTCTTC.

This clone was observed once. The J gene is TRBJ2-2, the V gene TRBV2; maybe TRBD1 (5 bases). The germline gives CDR1 SNHLY, CDR2 FYNNEI. V dropped 6 bases and J dropped 5 bases, with 10 bases sitting between them. The CDR3 totals 13 residues. The CDR3, as DNA: TGTGCCAGCAGGGGCACAGGAACCGGGGAGCTGTTTTTT. This translates into CASRGTGTGELFF.

The rearrangement joins TRBV6-5 to TRBJ2-3; unclear D gene. Germline CDR1 and CDR2: MNHEY and SVGAGI. V was clipped by 7 bases and J by 2 bases, with 13 bases between them. This CDR3 contains 14 residues. CDR3 amino acids: CASILRPFTDTQYF. CDR3 coding DNA: TGTGCCAGCATCTTGCGGCCATTCACAGATACGCAGTATTTT.

The chain combines TRBV12-5 with TRBJ2-1; 8 bases are shared with TRBD2. The CDR3 is 17 residues long. In germline, CDR1 is LGHNT, CDR2 FRNRAP. Germline trimming cut 4 bases from V and 0 bases from J; bases unmatched to any gene: 8. CDR3 residues: CASGSPPGTSSYNEQFF. DNA for the CDR3: TGTGCTAGTGGTTCACCCCCGGGGACTAGCTCCTACAATGAGCAGTTCTTC. Variable domain in full (rest from reference TRBV12-5 and TRBJ2-1): DARVTQTPRHKVTEMGQEVTMRCQPILGHNTVFWYRQTMMQGLELLAYFRNRAPLDDSGMPKDRFSAEMPDATLATLKIQPSEPRDSAVYFCASGSPPGTSSYNEQFFGPGTRLTVL.

The chain carries TRBV13 and TRBJ2-1, with D hard to call. V was trimmed by 4 bases and J by 2 bases, leaving 15 bases between them. Germline V lookup: CDR1 PRHDT, CDR2 FYEKMQ (reference sequence). The CDR3 is 16 residues long. CDR3 bases: TGTGCCAGCAGCTCACCGGAGACGGGTACCTACAATGAGCAGTTCTTC. Its translation is CASSSPETGTYNEQFF.

The rearrangement uses TRBV7-9 and TRBJ1-1; a possible D gene is TRBD1 (5 bases). Germline assignment: CDR1 SEHNR and CDR2 FQNEAQ (reference sequence). There are 18 residues in the CDR3. Trimming cost V 2 bases and J 0 bases, with 19 bases left between them. The DNA of the CDR3 is TGTGCCAGCAGCTTAATCGGGGGAGCCCGAGGAATGAACACTGAAGCTTTCTTT. Translation: CASSLIGGARGMNTEAFF.

V is TRBV10-3 and J is TRBJ2-2, with a weak D call TRBD2 (5 bases). The CDR3 runs 15 residues. Trimming removed 0 bases at V and 3 bases at J, with 8 bases between. Germline V gene lookup returns CDR1 ENHRY and CDR2 SYGVKD. The CDR3 protein is CAISESERYTGELFF. The DNA for the CDR3 is TGTGCCATCAGTGAGTCAGAGCGGTACACCGGGGAGCTGTTTTTT.

This clone was observed a single time. CDR3: CATSDPPGLKSGSDNEQFF. CDR3 bases: TGTGCCACCAGTGATCCCCCGGGACTAAAATCGGGATCTGACAATGAGCAGTTCTTC. The V gene is TRBV24-1, the J gene TRBJ2-1, with TRBD2 matching 7 bases. The V and J ends lost 3 bases and 5 bases, in that order; junction bases with no gene match: 18. Germline V gene sequence: CDR1 KGHDR, CDR2 SFDVKD. The CDR3 extends over 19 amino acids.

The chain uses TRBV11-2 and TRBJ2-7; the D gene is possibly TRBD2 (6 bases). The germline V and J ends were trimmed by 4 bases and 3 bases, with 16 bases remaining between them. The germline V gene encodes CDR1 SGHAT and CDR2 FQNNGV. CDR3 length equals 15 residues. The CDR3 here is CASSYPEGNVYEQYV. The CDR3, as DNA: TGTGCCAGCAGCTACCCGGAGGGGAACGTCTACGAGCAGTACGTC.

The chain couples TRBV7-2 to TRBJ2-7; 10 positions agree with TRBD1. CDR3 length: 14 amino acids. Looked up from germline, CDR1 is SGHTA and CDR2 is FQGNSA. The trim removed 3 bases at V and 9 bases at J, leaving 8 bases unmatched. The CDR3 nucleotides are TGTGCCAGCAGCTTCGCGGGACAGGGGATGGCGCAGTACTTC. It codes for CASSFAGQGMAQYF.

The V gene is TRBV6-4, the J gene TRBJ1-1; D is possibly TRBD1 (5 bases). V was cut by 4 bases and J by 1 base, with 7 bases left in between. The CDR3 covers 13 residues. The germline gives CDR1 MRHNA, CDR2 SNTAGT. CDR3 amino acids: CASSADRNTEAFF. For the CDR3, the DNA is TGTGCCAGCAGTGCCGACAGGAACACTGAAGCTTTCTTT.